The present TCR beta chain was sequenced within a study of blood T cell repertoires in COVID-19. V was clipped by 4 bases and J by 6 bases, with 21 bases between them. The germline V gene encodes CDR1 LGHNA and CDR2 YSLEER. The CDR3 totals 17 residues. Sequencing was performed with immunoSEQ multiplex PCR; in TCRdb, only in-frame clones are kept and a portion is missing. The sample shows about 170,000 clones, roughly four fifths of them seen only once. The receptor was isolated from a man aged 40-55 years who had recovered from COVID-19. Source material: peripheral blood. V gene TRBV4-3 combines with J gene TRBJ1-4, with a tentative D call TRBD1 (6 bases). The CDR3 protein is CASSRGHPRVRDEKLFF. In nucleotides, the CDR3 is TGCGCCAGCAGCCGGGGACACCCCCGAGTGCGGGATGAAAAACTGTTTTTT.